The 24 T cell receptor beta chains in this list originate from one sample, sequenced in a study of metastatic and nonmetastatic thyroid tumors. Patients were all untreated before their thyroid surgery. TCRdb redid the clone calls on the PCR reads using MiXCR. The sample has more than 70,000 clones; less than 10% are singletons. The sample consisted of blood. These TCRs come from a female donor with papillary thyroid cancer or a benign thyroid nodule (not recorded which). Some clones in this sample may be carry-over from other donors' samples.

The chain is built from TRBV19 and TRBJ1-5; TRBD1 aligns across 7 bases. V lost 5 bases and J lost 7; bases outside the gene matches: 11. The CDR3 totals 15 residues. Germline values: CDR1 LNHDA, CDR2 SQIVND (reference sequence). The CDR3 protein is CASSLDRAFDQPQHF. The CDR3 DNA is TGTGCCAGTAGTCTCGACAGGGCTTTTGACCAGCCCCAGCATTTT.

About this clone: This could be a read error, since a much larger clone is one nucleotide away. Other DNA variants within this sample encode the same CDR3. As DNA, the CDR3 is TGTGCCAGCAGTACCCAGGGGCGTAATGAGCAGTTCTTC. Its translation is CASSTQGRNEQFF. This sequence joins TRBV11-3 and TRBJ2-1; D possibly corresponds to TRBD1 (6 bases). This CDR3 is built from 13 residues. Per germline, CDR1 SGHNT and CDR2 YENEEA. V was cut by 6 bases and J by 7 bases, with 13 bases left in between.

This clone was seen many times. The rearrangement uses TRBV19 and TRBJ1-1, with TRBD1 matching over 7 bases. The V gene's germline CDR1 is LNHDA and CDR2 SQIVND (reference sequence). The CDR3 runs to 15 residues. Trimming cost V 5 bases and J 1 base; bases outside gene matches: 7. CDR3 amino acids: CASSLGQKRNTEAFF. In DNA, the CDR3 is TGTGCCAGTAGTTTGGGACAGAAAAGGAACACTGAAGCTTTCTTT. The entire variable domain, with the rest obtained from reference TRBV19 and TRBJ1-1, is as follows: DGGITQSPKYLFRKEGQNVTLSCEQNLNHDAMYWYRQDPGQGLRLIYYSQIVNDFQKGDIAEGYSVSREKKESFPLTVTSAQKNPTAFYLCASSLGQKRNTEAFFGQGTRLTVV.

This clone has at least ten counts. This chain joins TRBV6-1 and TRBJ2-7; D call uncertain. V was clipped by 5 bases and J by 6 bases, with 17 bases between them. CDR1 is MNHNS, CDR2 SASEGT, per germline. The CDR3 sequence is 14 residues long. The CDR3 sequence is CASSPFKGSFEQYF. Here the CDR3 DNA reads TGTGCCAGCAGTCCCTTCAAAGGCTCATTCGAGCAGTACTTC.

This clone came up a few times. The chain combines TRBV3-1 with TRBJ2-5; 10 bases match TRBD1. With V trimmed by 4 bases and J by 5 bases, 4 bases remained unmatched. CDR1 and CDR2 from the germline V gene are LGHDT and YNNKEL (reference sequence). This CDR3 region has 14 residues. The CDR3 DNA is TGTGCCAGCAGCCGACAGGGGGCAGGGGAGACCCAGTACTTC. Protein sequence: CASSRQGAGETQYF.

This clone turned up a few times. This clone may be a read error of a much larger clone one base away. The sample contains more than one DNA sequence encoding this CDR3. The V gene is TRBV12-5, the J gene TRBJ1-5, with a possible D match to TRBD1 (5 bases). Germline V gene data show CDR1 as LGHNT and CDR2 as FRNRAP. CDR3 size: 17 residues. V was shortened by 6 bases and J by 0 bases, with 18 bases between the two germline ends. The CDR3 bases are TGTGCTAGTGGCTCGGCCTCGACAGTTTATAGCAATCAGCCCCAGCATTTT. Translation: CASGSASTVYSNQPQHF.

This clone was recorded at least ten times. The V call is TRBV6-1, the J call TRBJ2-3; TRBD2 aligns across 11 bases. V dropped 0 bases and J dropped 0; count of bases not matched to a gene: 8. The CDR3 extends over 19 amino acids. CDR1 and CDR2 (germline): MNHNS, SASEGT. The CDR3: CASSEAAGLAGGSTDTQYF. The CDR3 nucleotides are TGTGCCAGCAGTGAAGCGGCTGGACTAGCGGGCGGCAGCACAGATACGCAGTATTTT.

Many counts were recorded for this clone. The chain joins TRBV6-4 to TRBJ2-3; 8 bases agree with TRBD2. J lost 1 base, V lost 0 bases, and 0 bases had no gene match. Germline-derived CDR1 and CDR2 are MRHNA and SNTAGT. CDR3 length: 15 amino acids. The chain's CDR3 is CASSDSGGGTDTQYF. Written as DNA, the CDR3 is TGTGCCAGCAGTGACTCCGGGGGGGGCACAGATACGCAGTATTTT.

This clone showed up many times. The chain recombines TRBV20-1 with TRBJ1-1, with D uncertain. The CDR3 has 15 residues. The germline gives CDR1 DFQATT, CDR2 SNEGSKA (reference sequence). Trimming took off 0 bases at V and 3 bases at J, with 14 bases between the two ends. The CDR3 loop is CSARDPGYGDTEAFF. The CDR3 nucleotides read TGCAGTGCTAGAGATCCAGGATATGGAGACACTGAAGCTTTCTTT.

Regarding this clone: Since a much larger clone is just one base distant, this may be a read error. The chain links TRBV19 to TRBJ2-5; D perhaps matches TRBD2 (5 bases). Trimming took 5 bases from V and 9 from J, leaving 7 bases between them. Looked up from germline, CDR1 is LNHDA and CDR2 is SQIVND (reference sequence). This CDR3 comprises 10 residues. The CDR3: CASSAEAQYF. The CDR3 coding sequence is TGTGCCAGTAGTGCGGAGGCCCAGTACTTC.

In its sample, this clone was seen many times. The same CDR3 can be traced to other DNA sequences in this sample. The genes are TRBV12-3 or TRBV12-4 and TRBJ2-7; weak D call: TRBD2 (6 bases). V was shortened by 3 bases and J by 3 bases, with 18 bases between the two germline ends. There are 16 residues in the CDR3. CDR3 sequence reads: CASSFGGRVRDYEQYF. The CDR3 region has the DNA TGTGCCAGCAGTTTTGGAGGGCGGGTTCGTGACTACGAGCAGTACTTC.

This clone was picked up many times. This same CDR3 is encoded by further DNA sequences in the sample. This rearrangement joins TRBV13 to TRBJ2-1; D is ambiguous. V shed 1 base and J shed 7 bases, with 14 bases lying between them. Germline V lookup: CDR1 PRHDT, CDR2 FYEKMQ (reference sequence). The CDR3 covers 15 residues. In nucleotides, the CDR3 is TGTGCCAGCAGCTTAGAAGGGCTTGTAGGAAATGAGCAGTTCTTC. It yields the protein CASSLEGLVGNEQFF.

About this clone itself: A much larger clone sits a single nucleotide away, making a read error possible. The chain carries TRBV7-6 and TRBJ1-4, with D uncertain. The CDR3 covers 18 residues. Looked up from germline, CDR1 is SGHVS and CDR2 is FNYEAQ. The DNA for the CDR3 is TGTGCCAGCATCTTAGCCCCGATTCTGGCCCCAACTAATGAAAAACTGTTTTTT. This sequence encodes CASILAPILAPTNEKLFF.

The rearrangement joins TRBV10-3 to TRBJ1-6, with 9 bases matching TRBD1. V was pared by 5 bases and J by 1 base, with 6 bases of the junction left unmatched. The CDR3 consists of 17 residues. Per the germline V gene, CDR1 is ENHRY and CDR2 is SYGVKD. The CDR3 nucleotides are TGTGCCATCAGTAGGACCGGACAGGGGTCCTATAATTCACCCCTCCACTTT. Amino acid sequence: CAISRTGQGSYNSPLHF.

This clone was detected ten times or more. CDR3 in DNA: TGTGCCAGCTCCCCTCTTGGACAGGGGATCTATGGCTACACCTTC. Translated: CASSPLGQGIYGYTF. J is TRBJ1-2 and V is TRBV18; 9 bases match TRBD1. This CDR3 is 15 amino acids long. The V gene end was trimmed by 6 bases and the J gene end by 4 bases; junction bases not matched to a gene: 9. In germline, CDR1 is KGHSH, CDR2 LQKENI. The full variable domain, rest sourced from reference TRBV18 and TRBJ1-2, is NAGVMQNPRHLVRRRGQEARLRCSPMKGHSHVYWYRQLPEEGLKFMVYLQKENIIDESGMPKERFSAEFPKEGPSILRIQQVVRGDSAAYFCASSPLGQGIYGYTFGSGTRLTVV.

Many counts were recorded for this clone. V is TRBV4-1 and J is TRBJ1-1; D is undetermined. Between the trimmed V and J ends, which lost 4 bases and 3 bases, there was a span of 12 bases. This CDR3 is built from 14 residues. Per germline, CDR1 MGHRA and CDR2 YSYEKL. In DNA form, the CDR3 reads TGCGCCAGCAGCCCGATCCAGACGGACACTGAAGCTTTCTTT. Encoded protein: CASSPIQTDTEAFF.

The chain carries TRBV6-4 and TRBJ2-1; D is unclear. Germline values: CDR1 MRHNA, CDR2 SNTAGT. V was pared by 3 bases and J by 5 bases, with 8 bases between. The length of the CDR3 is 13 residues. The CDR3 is CASSEGYHNEQFF. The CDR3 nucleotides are TGTGCCAGCAGTGAGGGCTACCACAATGAGCAGTTCTTC.

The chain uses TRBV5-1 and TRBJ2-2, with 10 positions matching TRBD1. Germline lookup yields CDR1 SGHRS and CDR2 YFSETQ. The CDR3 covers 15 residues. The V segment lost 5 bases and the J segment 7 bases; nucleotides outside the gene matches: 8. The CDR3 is CASSPGTGVIGELFF. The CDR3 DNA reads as TGCGCCAGCAGTCCCGGGACAGGGGTTATCGGGGAGCTGTTTTTT.

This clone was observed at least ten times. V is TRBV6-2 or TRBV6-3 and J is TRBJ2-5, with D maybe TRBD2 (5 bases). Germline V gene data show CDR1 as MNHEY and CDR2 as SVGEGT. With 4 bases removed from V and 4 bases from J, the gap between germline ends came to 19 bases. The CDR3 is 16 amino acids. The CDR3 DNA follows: TGTGCCAGCAGTTTTGAGGGTCCCGGGGTTAGAGAGACCCAGTACTTC. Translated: CASSFEGPGVRETQYF.

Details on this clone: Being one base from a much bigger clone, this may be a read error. This CDR3 reads CAISVVPSGGANEQFF. CDR3 nucleotides: TGTGCCATCAGCGTAGTGCCTAGCGGGGGCGCCAATGAGCAGTTCTTC. V is TRBV9 and J is TRBJ2-1; TRBD2 agrees at 10 bases. CDR1 and CDR2 (germline): SGDLS, YYNGEE. The CDR3 is 16 amino acids.

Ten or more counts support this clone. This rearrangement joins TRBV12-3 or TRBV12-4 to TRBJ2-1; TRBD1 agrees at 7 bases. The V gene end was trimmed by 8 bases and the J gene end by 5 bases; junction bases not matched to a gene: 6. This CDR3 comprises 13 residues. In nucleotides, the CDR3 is TGTGCCAGCGGCAGGGGGTCACACAATGAGCAGTTCTTC. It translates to CASGRGSHNEQFF.

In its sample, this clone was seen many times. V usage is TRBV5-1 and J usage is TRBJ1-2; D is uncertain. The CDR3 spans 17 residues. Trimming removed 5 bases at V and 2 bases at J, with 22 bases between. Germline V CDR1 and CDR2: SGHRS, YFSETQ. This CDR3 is CASRFAREVKRNYGYTF. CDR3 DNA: TGCGCCAGCAGATTCGCTCGCGAAGTAAAGAGAAACTATGGCTACACCTTC.

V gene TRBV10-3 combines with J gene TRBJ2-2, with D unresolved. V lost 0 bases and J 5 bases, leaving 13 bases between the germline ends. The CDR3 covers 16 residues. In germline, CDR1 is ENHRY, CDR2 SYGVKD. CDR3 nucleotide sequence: TGTGCCATCAGTGAGTCAGGAAGGGCCGCAACCGGGGAGCTGTTTTTT. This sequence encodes CAISESGRAATGELFF.

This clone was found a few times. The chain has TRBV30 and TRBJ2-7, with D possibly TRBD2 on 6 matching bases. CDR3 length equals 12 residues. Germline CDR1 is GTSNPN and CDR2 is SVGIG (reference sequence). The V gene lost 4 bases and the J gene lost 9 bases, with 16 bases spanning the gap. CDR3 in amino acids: CAWNSGAPGQYF. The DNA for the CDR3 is TGTGCCTGGAACTCGGGAGCCCCTGGGCAGTACTTC.